The T cell receptor beta chain described here comes from a study of blood T cell repertoires in COVID-19. As for the study in general: The United States, Italy and Spain provided the acute and convalescent COVID-19 samples. The analysed material was cDNA or gDNA that came from T cells, B-cell-depleted T cells, or PBMCs.

In the source study's methods: How many nucleated cells were present was estimated from reference gene primer amplification. TCRdb's table, derived via immunoSEQ multiplex PCR, lists solely in-frame clones and lacks some. D and trimming were read from the DNA, whereas the V and J calls and clone size are those reported in that table. Of about 130,000 clones detected, approximately 80% appear once; the ten largest clones hold approximately 2%. Sequencing input: peripheral blood. The origin of this receptor is a man in his 70s with acute or convalescent COVID-19.

The CDR3 reads CATRGRGYGNTIYF. The CDR3 DNA is TGTGCCACCAGAGGAAGGGGGTACGGAAACACCATATATTTT. The chain couples TRBV19 to TRBJ1-3, with TRBD1 as a possible D gene (6 bases). Germline CDR1 and CDR2: LNHDA and SQIVND (reference sequence). Deletions cut 10 bases from V and 4 bases from J, with 17 bases between. This CDR3 is 14 amino acids long.